One and the same sample provided the 21 T cell receptor beta chains below, sequenced in a study of control samples from healthy donors and cancer patients (dated by TCRdb to 2018 to 2020). Library creation used the immunoSEQ multiplex PCR assay. TCRdb took this table from immuneACCESS and kept in-frame rearrangements with V and J called. Such tables lack part of the clones; where checked against another copy, unresolved V genes explain under half of the gap, and the rest is unexplained. The sample contains 130,000 to 150,000 clones, roughly 94% of them found a single time. The ten largest clones represent 12% to 15% of the sample. What was sequenced was PBMCs. The receptors were sampled from a man aged 55-75 years with colorectal cancer.

V is TRBV13 and J is TRBJ1-5; D gene uncertain. V gave up 0 bases and J gave up 2 bases, with 20 bases separating them. The CDR3 runs 19 residues. CDR1 PRHDT and CDR2 FYEKMQ come from the germline V gene (reference sequence). CDR3 region: CASSLGGGHYLRGNQPQHF. The CDR3 DNA reads TGTGCCAGCAGCTTAGGGGGCGGGCACTACCTCCGGGGCAATCAGCCCCAGCATTTT. Full variable domain (rest looked up from reference TRBV13 and TRBJ1-5): AAGVIQSPRHLIKEKRETATLKCYPIPRHDTVYWYQQGPGQDPQFLISFYEKMQSDKGSIPDRFSAQQFSDYHSELNMSSLELGDSALYFCASSLGGGHYLRGNQPQHFGDGTRLSIL.

This chain uses TRBV6-5 with TRBJ2-2, with a weak D call TRBD1 (6 bases). The V gene lost 0 bases and the J gene lost 2 bases, with 10 bases spanning the gap. This CDR3 has 16 residues. Germline CDR1 reads MNHEY; CDR2 reads SVGAGI. The CDR3 nucleotides read TGTGCCAGCAGTTACTCGGCAGGGGTCAACACCGGGGAGCTGTTTTTT. This codes for CASSYSAGVNTGELFF.

The chain recombines TRBV12-3 or TRBV12-4 with TRBJ2-1; 8 nucleotides match TRBD1. After removal of 6 bases from V and 8 bases from J, the junction contained 6 bases not matched to a gene. The CDR3 is 13 residues long. The CDR3 sequence: CASRLDRAHEQFF. The DNA of the CDR3 is TGTGCCAGCAGATTGGACAGGGCCCATGAGCAGTTCTTC.

This rearrangement joins TRBV3-1 (or the pseudogene TRBV3-2) to TRBJ2-3; 10 positions match TRBD2. Trimming at V came to 0 bases and at J to 2 bases, leaving 5 bases not matched to a gene. Germline V gives CDR1 LGHDT, CDR2 YNNKEL (reference sequence). This CDR3 has 17 amino acids. The CDR3 reads CASSQEVSGGLTDTQYF. The CDR3 DNA follows: TGTGCCAGCAGCCAAGAGGTTAGCGGGGGGCTCACAGATACGCAGTATTTT.

The J gene is TRBJ1-4, the V gene TRBV30; 8 bases map to TRBD1. This CDR3 has 14 residues. The trim removed 3 bases at V and 7 bases at J, leaving 7 bases unmatched. Germline V gene sequence: CDR1 GTSNPN, CDR2 SVGIG (reference sequence). CDR3 amino acids: CAWRGTGRFEKLFF. CDR3 DNA: TGTGCCTGGAGGGGGACAGGTCGGTTTGAAAAACTGTTTTTT.

The gene calls are TRBV4-2 and TRBJ1-2; D is possibly TRBD1 (6 bases). There are 14 residues in the CDR3. The V gene lost 0 bases and the J gene lost 2 bases, with 7 bases spanning the gap. Germline CDR1 and CDR2: LGHNA and YNFKEQ. In DNA form, the CDR3 reads TGTGCCAGCAGCCAAGATCAGGGGAACTATGGCTACACCTTC. Protein sequence: CASSQDQGNYGYTF.

The gene calls are TRBV30 and TRBJ1-6, with 9 bases that match TRBD1. Looked up from germline, CDR1 is GTSNPN and CDR2 is SVGIG (reference sequence). V gave up 2 bases and J gave up 9 bases; unmatched junction bases: 8. CDR3 size: 15 residues. This chain's CDR3 is CAWSSGQGFSSPLHF. The CDR3 DNA sequence: TGTGCCTGGAGTTCCGGACAGGGGTTTAGTTCACCCCTCCACTTT.

The chain is built from TRBV7-9 and TRBJ1-1; D unclear. Per germline, CDR1 SEHNR and CDR2 FQNEAQ (reference sequence). V was shortened by 5 bases and J by 8 bases, with 12 bases between the two germline ends. The CDR3 sequence is 12 residues long. The CDR3 region has the DNA TGTGCCAGCAGCGAAGGTTCGTCCGAAGCTTTCTTT. It yields the protein CASSEGSSEAFF.

The V and J genes are TRBV7-2 and TRBJ2-5; 7 bases match TRBD1. The J segment lost 5 bases and the V segment lost 2 bases, leaving 8 bases of the junction unmatched. The germline gives CDR1 SGHTA, CDR2 FQGNSA. The CDR3 length is 15 residues. CDR3 sequence reads: CASSLWSGGLETQYF. Here the CDR3 DNA reads TGTGCCAGCAGCTTATGGTCAGGGGGATTGGAGACCCAGTACTTC.

V usage is TRBV24-1 and J usage is TRBJ1-5; 7 bases line up with TRBD1. After removal of 2 bases from V and 4 bases from J, the junction contained 4 bases not matched to a gene. CDR1 is KGHDR, CDR2 SFDVKD, per germline. The CDR3 contains 15 residues. The CDR3 sequence is CATSDSGRGNQPQHF. Written as DNA, the CDR3 is TGTGCCACCAGTGATTCAGGCAGGGGGAATCAGCCCCAGCATTTT.

The CDR3 here is CASSPAGAVNTEAFF. CDR3 sequence (DNA): TGTGCCAGCAGCCCAGCGGGGGCGGTGAACACTGAAGCTTTCTTT. The V call is TRBV7-2, the J call TRBJ1-1; D perhaps matches TRBD1 (6 bases). The V end lost 5 bases, the J end lost 0 bases, and 13 bases lay between the germline ends. The CDR3 has 15 residues. Germline CDR1 reads SGHTA; CDR2 reads FQGNSA.

The table lists this clone with a count of one. The chain has TRBV2 and TRBJ2-1, with D maybe TRBD1 (6 bases). Per germline, CDR1 SNHLY and CDR2 FYNNEI. The CDR3 totals 13 residues. CDR3 sequence reads: CADRDTPYNEQFF. The CDR3 coding sequence is TGTGCAGACCGGGACACCCCCTACAATGAGCAGTTCTTC.

V gene TRBV4-1 combines with J gene TRBJ1-3; a possible D gene is TRBD1 (5 bases). Germline V gene lookup returns CDR1 MGHRA and CDR2 YSYEKL. This CDR3 comprises 18 residues. The germline V and J ends were trimmed by 0 bases and 0 bases, with 15 bases remaining between them. The CDR3 loop is CASSQDLMGPGSGNTIYF. The CDR3 DNA is TGCGCCAGCAGCCAAGATCTTATGGGACCGGGCTCTGGAAACACCATATATTTT.

CDR3 DNA: TGCGCCAGCAGGGAATACCAAGAGACCCAGTACTTC. Its protein product is CASREYQETQYF. The chain is built from TRBV5-1 and TRBJ2-5; D gene unclear. V was shortened by 5 bases and J by 0 bases, with 5 bases between the two germline ends. Germline V gene lookup returns CDR1 SGHRS and CDR2 YFSETQ. CDR3 length equals 12 residues.

A note on this clone: A read error may account for a junction end that differs from germline. CDR3 nucleotides: TGTGCCAGCAGCCAAGAGGGACTTGTTCGTGTTCTCTTC. This sequence encodes CASSQEGLVRVLF. V usage is TRBV4-2 and J usage is TRBJ2-1; possible D gene TRBD2, 6 bases. The germline V gene has CDR1 LGHNA and CDR2 YNFKEQ. The CDR3 runs 13 residues.

This chain joins TRBV28 and TRBJ2-7, with a weak D call TRBD2 (5 bases). Trimming cost V 5 bases and J 0 bases, with 5 bases left between them. The CDR3 has 12 residues. Germline CDR1 reads MDHEN; CDR2 reads SYDVKM. The CDR3 region has the DNA TGTGCCAGCAGTACTAGCTCCTACGAGCAGTACTTC. As protein: CASSTSSYEQYF.

The chain links TRBV10-2 to TRBJ1-5; possibly TRBD1 for D (5 bases). CDR3 length: 14 residues. Per germline, CDR1 WSHSY and CDR2 SAAADI. With 4 bases removed from V and 4 bases from J, the gap between germline ends came to 11 bases. CDR3 nucleotides: TGCGCCAGCAGTGGGGGACGGCTTAATCAGCCCCAGCATTTT. Encoded protein: CASSGGRLNQPQHF.

The CDR3 sequence is CASSLISSGILEQYF. CDR3 nucleotide sequence: TGTGCCAGCAGCTTAATATCCTCGGGGATCCTCGAGCAGTACTTC. The chain employs TRBV7-9 and TRBJ2-7; tentatively, D is TRBD2 (5 bases). Germline values: CDR1 SEHNR, CDR2 FQNEAQ (reference sequence). Deletions cut 2 bases from V and 6 bases from J, with 17 bases between. The CDR3 consists of 15 residues.

This clone was recorded only once. V is TRBV27 and J is TRBJ1-3, with 12 bases lining up with TRBD1. Germline lookup yields CDR1 MNHEY and CDR2 SMNVEV (reference sequence). V dropped 5 bases and J dropped 2; count of bases not matched to a gene: 13. This CDR3 is 19 amino acids long. The CDR3: CASSPPGTGGDFTGNTIYF. The CDR3 nucleotides are TGTGCCAGCAGTCCCCCCGGGACAGGGGGCGACTTTACTGGAAACACCATATATTTT.

The CDR3 protein is CATSDGTSWTGELFF. In nucleotides, the CDR3 is TGTGCCACCAGTGATGGGACTAGTTGGACCGGGGAGCTGTTTTTT. The J gene is TRBJ2-2, the V gene TRBV24-1; 8 bases agree with TRBD2. The CDR3 runs 15 residues. Trimming took 3 bases from V and 5 from J; bases not matched to a gene: 4. Germline CDR1 and CDR2: KGHDR and SFDVKD.

This chain joins TRBV19 and TRBJ1-4; 8 bases are shared with TRBD1. Germline V gives CDR1 LNHDA, CDR2 SQIVND (reference sequence). The CDR3 consists of 15 residues. The ends lost 3 bases at V and 7 bases at J; junction bases unmatched: 7. CDR3 in DNA: TGTGCCAGTAGTATCCTCCAGGGGGCCGCTGAAAAACTGTTTTTT. It encodes CASSILQGAAEKLFF.